The rows below give T cell receptor beta chains drawn from one sample of a study of CD8+CD57+ T cells in acquired aplastic anemia. TCRdb re-analysed the reads in MiXCR, keeping a single row per CDR3 protein. Of around 150,000 distinct CDR3 sequences detected, approximately 40% appear once; the ten largest clones hold 1.1%. The sample consisted of sorted CD4+, CD8+, or CD8+CD57+ T cells (not recorded which) from PBMCs. These receptors originate from a human donor in good health. The conserved cysteine and the conserved F or W are not part of the CDR3 here. Each record gives: V gene, CDR3 protein.

v_gene: TRBV2; CDR3aa: ASSLGQFYEQY
v_gene: TRBV6-1; CDR3aa: ASSESYRDYEQY
v_gene: TRBV19; CDR3aa: SSRKAFQETQY
v_gene: TRBV10-3; CDR3aa: AEDADPRGTGELF
v_gene: TRBV5-4; CDR3aa: ASSFRGVGNTEAF
v_gene: TRBV7-9; CDR3aa: ASSLSSSMNTGELF
v_gene: TRBV12-3/TRBV12-4; CDR3aa: ASRGTAVNQPQH
v_gene: TRBV7-2; CDR3aa: ASIRRQGAGELF
v_gene: TRBV15; CDR3aa: ATSRPNRGPYGYT
v_gene: TRBV6-5; CDR3aa: ASSVGHGGYEQF
v_gene: TRBV5-6; CDR3aa: ASSYSDRDHGYT
v_gene: TRBV10-2; CDR3aa: ASSVFLVGGDTDTQY
v_gene: TRBV7-3; CDR3aa: ASSLMGGAGGMETQY
v_gene: TRBV7-9; CDR3aa: ASSPQATNEKLF
v_gene: TRBV5-5; CDR3aa: ASSFPDRLNTEAF
v_gene: TRBV7-9; CDR3aa: ASRTDVAGYT
v_gene: TRBV6-5; CDR3aa: ASSSAGVGNQPQH
v_gene: TRBV11-2; CDR3aa: ASSLRVRSRTYEQY
v_gene: TRBV2; CDR3aa: ASSESGINSPLH
v_gene: TRBV20-1; CDR3aa: SAALRDRVYQETQY
v_gene: TRBV7-2; CDR3aa: ASSCGSYNEQF
v_gene: TRBV7-2; CDR3aa: ASSPGSRTSQETQY
v_gene: TRBV5-1; CDR3aa: ASSLAGGPYNEAF
v_gene: TRBV4-3; CDR3aa: ASSQGRVPYGYT
v_gene: TRBV27; CDR3aa: ASSNSQTQY
v_gene: TRBV5-1; CDR3aa: ASSLDQFRGYT
v_gene: TRBV11-3; CDR3aa: ASSLGRGLEQF
v_gene: TRBV29-1; CDR3aa: GARDDGYT
v_gene: TRBV4-1; CDR3aa: ASSPGQGGLGTEAF
v_gene: TRBV19; CDR3aa: ASRPLDSSYNSPLH
v_gene: TRBV12-3/TRBV12-4; CDR3aa: ASSFIETYGYT
v_gene: TRBV20-1; CDR3aa: SAPKFGSLSYNEQF
v_gene: TRBV19; CDR3aa: ASIDGSTEAF
v_gene: TRBV2; CDR3aa: ATGRGPAGGETQY
v_gene: TRBV5-6; CDR3aa: ASSPFGTEEQY
v_gene: TRBV25-1; CDR3aa: ASSGPTQGADQPQH
v_gene: TRBV4-1; CDR3aa: ASSQGLAVQETQY
v_gene: TRBV19; CDR3aa: ASSSLAGVAGQETQY
v_gene: TRBV15; CDR3aa: ATSRAGGPNEQY
v_gene: TRBV7-9; CDR3aa: ASSSPSYEQY
v_gene: TRBV12-3/TRBV12-4; CDR3aa: ASSLLRLAGGRNTGELF
v_gene: TRBV24-1; CDR3aa: ATSDLGTGGGYT
v_gene: TRBV19; CDR3aa: ASSMGLETQY
v_gene: TRBV6-1; CDR3aa: ASRNGGVGIETQY
v_gene: TRBV29-1; CDR3aa: SVVSWDSLLNTEAF
v_gene: TRBV7-9; CDR3aa: ASSLTKAGGIWAWGTQY
v_gene: TRBV12-3/TRBV12-4; CDR3aa: ASSLRRGEQY
v_gene: TRBV9; CDR3aa: ASTLPGSPLH